This TCR beta chain is drawn from a study of T cell changes during pregnancy in multiple sclerosis (dated by TCRdb to between 2019 and 2020). Broadly, across the study: In women with multiple sclerosis, the researchers looked at how the T cell repertoire shifted as pregnancy progressed.

Library creation used the immunoSEQ multiplex PCR assay. TCRdb limited this immuneACCESS table to in-frame rearrangements with V and J called. A share of clones is missing; checked studies link under half to unresolved V genes, and the rest is unexplained. Present in this sample are 50,000 to 65,000 clones, less than 95% of which were seen just once. The top ten clonotypes cover approximately 6.6% of the sample. Concerning this clone itself: Which antigen it targets is not known. There are no base qualities to consult, and no much larger clone falls within one base.

Relative to germline, V is 1 base shorter and J is 2 bases shorter, with 17 bases between their ends. The CDR3 runs 17 residues from the cysteine to the phenylalanine. Only the CDR3 DNA stays, 51 bases, in frame from base 1. As encoded in the germline V gene, CDR1 is SGHDN while CDR2 is FVKESK. The sequence joins TRBV14 to TRBJ2-5; tentative D gene TRBD2, with 5 bases matching. The TCR sequence derives from a female donor in good health, enrolled as a control in a pregnancy study. Sequences were derived from peripheral blood, sampled in the third trimester of pregnancy. For the CDR3, the sequence is CASSQGEAGSEQETQYF. The bases are TGTGCCAGCAGCCAAGGTGAGGCGGGCAGTGAGCAAGAGACCCAGTACTTC.